A single sample is the source of the 9 T cell receptor beta chains below, sequenced in a study of T cell responses to AZD1222 COVID-19 vaccine. Repertoires were generated with immunoSEQ multiplex PCR, while TCRdb's copy carries only in-frame clones and drops some. Of some 150,000 clones listed, approximately 78% were seen once; the top ten hold around 4.1%. This specimen consisted of peripheral blood, obtained on day 0 of MenACWY control vaccination. These receptor sequences come from an adult in good health.

This chain uses TRBV12-3 or TRBV12-4 with TRBJ1-1; D unresolved. V was shortened by 5 bases and J by 1 base, with 8 bases between the two germline ends. The CDR3 length is 13 residues. In nucleotides, the CDR3 is TGTGCCAGCAGTCGTAGGGAGAACACTGAAGCTTTCTTT. Its translation is CASSRRENTEAFF.

The rearrangement links TRBV2 to TRBJ2-7; tentatively, D is TRBD2 (5 bases). Germline V gives CDR1 SNHLY, CDR2 FYNNEI. This CDR3 contains 12 residues. The V end lost 11 bases, the J end lost 7 bases, and 18 bases lay between the germline ends. The CDR3 here is CAREGSAGEQYV. The CDR3 DNA sequence: TGTGCCCGAGAGGGTAGCGCCGGAGAGCAGTACGTC.

The J gene is TRBJ2-3, the V gene TRBV19; 9 nucleotides match TRBD1. The CDR3 has 15 residues. Per germline, CDR1 LNHDA and CDR2 SQIVND (reference sequence). Trimming at V came to 7 bases and at J to 4 bases, leaving 9 bases not matched to a gene. For the CDR3, the DNA is TGTGCCAGTACCACCCTGGACAGGGGCGCAGATACGCAGTATTTT. This codes for CASTTLDRGADTQYF. Full variable domain (remainder filled in from reference TRBV19 and TRBJ2-3): DGGITQSPKYLFRKEGQNVTLSCEQNLNHDAMYWYRQDPGQGLRLIYYSQIVNDFQKGDIAEGYSVSREKKESFPLTVTSAQKNPTAFYLCASTTLDRGADTQYFGPGTRLTVL.

The V and J genes are TRBV18 and TRBJ2-1; TRBD2 matches at 15 bases. CDR3 size: 17 residues. The germline CDR1 and CDR2 sequences are KGHSH and LQKENI. Trimming at V came to 3 bases and at J to 9 bases, leaving 9 bases not matched to a gene. The CDR3 sequence: CASSPLWTSGGVPEQFF. CDR3 DNA: TGTGCCAGCTCACCCCTATGGACTAGCGGGGGGGTACCTGAGCAGTTCTTC.

The chain links TRBV5-1 to TRBJ2-3, with TRBD1 matching 7 bases. This CDR3 comprises 14 residues. Looked up from germline, CDR1 is SGHRS and CDR2 is YFSETQ. V dropped 5 bases and J dropped 2; count of bases not matched to a gene: 5. The CDR3 region is CASSVQGFTDTQYF. The CDR3 coding sequence is TGCGCCAGCAGTGTACAGGGGTTCACAGATACGCAGTATTTT.

In regard to this clone: At the DNA level, this CDR3 is encoded by other sequences in the same sample as well. The chain couples TRBV18 to TRBJ1-5; a possible D gene is TRBD1 (5 bases). Germline-derived CDR1 and CDR2 are KGHSH and LQKENI. This CDR3 is 13 amino acids long. The V end was cut by 6 bases, the J end by 2 bases, with 8 bases between. This chain's CDR3 is CASSRGGNQPQHF. In nucleotides, the CDR3 is TGTGCCAGCTCTCGGGGCGGCAATCAGCCCCAGCATTTT. Full variable domain (missing parts from reference TRBV18 and TRBJ1-5): NAGVMQNPRHLVRRRGQEARLRCSPMKGHSHVYWYRQLPEEGLKFMVYLQKENIIDESGMPKERFSAEFPKEGPSILRIQQVVRGDSAAYFCASSRGGNQPQHFGDGTRLSIL.

J is TRBJ2-2 and V is TRBV24-1; 8 bases align to TRBD1. The CDR3 has 17 residues. With 3 bases clipped from V and 6 bases from J, the junction kept 11 bases outside the gene matches. CDR1 and CDR2 (germline): KGHDR, SFDVKD. CDR3 residues: CATSDTLGQGAAGELFF. The DNA for the CDR3 is TGTGCCACCAGTGATACTCTAGGGCAGGGGGCTGCCGGGGAGCTGTTTTTT.

The rearrangement joins TRBV28 to TRBJ1-5, with a possible D match to TRBD1 (5 bases). CDR1 and CDR2 (germline): MDHEN, SYDVKM. V gave up 4 bases and J gave up 4 bases, with 11 bases separating them. The CDR3 sequence is 14 residues long. The CDR3 protein is CASSSGVRNQPQHF. CDR3 DNA sequence: TGTGCCAGCAGTTCGGGGGTTAGGAATCAGCCCCAGCATTTT.

The V and J genes are TRBV9 and TRBJ2-7; 7 bases are shared with TRBD1. This CDR3 region has 15 residues. Germline CDR1 and CDR2: SGDLS and YYNGEE. With V trimmed by 0 bases and J by 7 bases, 10 bases remained unmatched. CDR3 nucleotide sequence: TGTGCCAGCAGCGTAGCCCCGACAGGGTCGGGGGAGCAGTACTTC. Translation: CASSVAPTGSGEQYF.